The clone carrying this T cell receptor beta chain was detected only once. The antigen remains unidentified. Germline V gene lookup returns CDR1 SGHDT and CDR2 YYEEEE. V lost 1 base to trimming and J lost 0 bases, with 16 bases between them. The CDR3 sequence is 17 residues long. Clones were sequenced by immunoSEQ multiplex PCR, and TCRdb holds only the in-frame ones, with some missing. Among some 100,000 clones, approximately 88% were seen once, and the ten largest hold approximately 5.7%. Collection occurred without any documented infections or immune events in donors. The data derive from a study of identifying expanded T cells in peripheral blood. Study-wide points: Clone count variance between approximately two-week samples rose with total template count.

The sequencing sample was made of blood. This clonotype was sampled from a person aged 18 to 75 in good health. The V and J genes are TRBV5-6 and TRBJ2-5; no reliable D call. CDR3 region: CASSLFPSSDYQETQYF. CDR3 DNA: TGTGCCAGCAGCTTGTTTCCGTCCAGCGACTACCAAGAGACCCAGTACTTC.